These 4 T cell receptor beta chains originate from one sample sequenced in a study of OX40 agonist ivuxolimab in advanced cancers. Preparation of the library involved the immunoSEQ multiplex PCR assay. TCRdb carries this immuneACCESS record with in-frame sequences only. Its versions omit some clonotypes, under half of them owing to an unresolved V gene in the studies checked, with the rest unexplained. The sample yields about 91,000 clones; more than 70% were counted once. The biggest ten clones account for about 0.2% of the sample. The sequencing used CD4+ or CD8+ T cells sorted from blood, collected in a trial of the OX40 agonist ivuxolimab. The origin of the receptors is an adult with an advanced solid tumor such as melanoma, head and neck, liver or kidney cancer.

DNA for the CDR3: TGTGCCACCAGCAGAGGACTAGACAGCCGTTGGGCGGGCTACACCTTC. Encoded protein: CATSRGLDSRWAGYTF. This chain links TRBV15 with TRBJ1-2, with D perhaps matching TRBD1 (5 bases). The CDR3 is 16 amino acids. Between the trimmed V and J ends, which lost 1 base and 8 bases, there was a span of 20 bases. Germline assignment: CDR1 LNHNV and CDR2 YYDKDF (reference sequence).

CDR3 sequence reads: CASSLDRGQGDNEQFF. CDR3 DNA: TGTGCCAGCAGCTTAGATCGGGGACAGGGGGACAATGAGCAGTTCTTC. The chain employs TRBV11-3 and TRBJ2-1; 11 nucleotides agree with TRBD1. Germline-derived CDR1 and CDR2 are SGHNT and YENEEA. Trimming cost V 0 bases and J 5 bases; bases outside gene matches: 3. The CDR3 spans 16 residues. Full variable domain (remainder filled in from reference TRBV11-3 and TRBJ2-1): EAGVVQSPRYKIIEKKQPVAFWCNPISGHNTLYWYLQNLGQGPELLIRYENEEAVDDSQLPKDRFSAERLKGVDSTLKIQPAELGDSAVYLCASSLDRGQGDNEQFFGPGTRLTVL.

Only one count was recorded for this clone. J is TRBJ1-4 and V is TRBV2; TRBD1 matches 7 bases. V dropped 6 bases and J dropped 8; count of bases not matched to a gene: 9. The CDR3 runs 14 residues. The germline V gene encodes CDR1 SNHLY and CDR2 FYNNEI. The DNA of the CDR3 is TGTGCCAGCAGGTGGAGGGGGCGCCCGGAAAAACTGTTTTTT. This gives the protein CASRWRGRPEKLFF.

This rearrangement joins TRBV29-1 to TRBJ2-7; 7 bases fit TRBD1. Germline-derived CDR1 and CDR2 are SQVTM and ANQGSEA. J gave up 6 bases and V 2 bases, and 7 bases lay outside the gene matches. The CDR3 is 13 residues long. CDR3 loop: CSVETDRLAEQYF. CDR3 in DNA: TGCAGCGTTGAAACGGACAGGCTCGCCGAGCAGTACTTC.